The following is a T cell receptor beta chain sequence with its context. Its antigen specificity is not known. The record has no base qualities; no much larger clone is one base away. Including cysteine and phenylalanine, the CDR3 has 14 amino acids. Only CDR3 DNA is held: 42 bases, read in frame from base 1. In the germline V gene, CDR1 corresponds to SNHLY and CDR2 to FYNNEI. The V end gives up 6 bases and the J end 4 bases, leaving 2 bases in the junction not matched to a gene. The library was built by means of the immunoSEQ multiplex PCR assay. TCRdb retrieved this table from immuneACCESS and kept in-frame rearrangements only. Not all clones are present; in checked studies, unresolved V genes account for under half, and no reason is known for the remainder. Present in this sample are 9,000 to 10,000 clones, just under 75% of which were seen just once. The ten largest clones take up roughly 22% of the sample.

The data originate from a study of T cells after somatic rescue of genetic block (TCRdb year 2020). Study-level background: The study assessed how robust, over the long term, a T-cell system was when the system had developed through somatic rescue of a genetic block in T-cell development.

Sequencing input: peripheral blood mononuclear cells (PBMCs). The rearrangement joined TRBV2 to TRBJ2-2, with 10 bases matching TRBD1. This TCR came from a boy aged 10-17 years. The sequenced DNA is TGTGCCAGCAGATGGACAGGGGGCACCGGGGAGCTGTTTTTT. Its product reads: CASRWTGGTGELFF.